Sequencing of this T cell receptor beta chain was carried out in a study of blood T cell repertoires in COVID-19 (dated by TCRdb to about 2020). With respect to the entire study: The collaborator samples originated in the United States, Italy and Spain and spanned the acute and convalescent phases of COVID-19. Deeply sampled blood TCRbeta repertoires from subjects exposed to, actively infected with, or recovered from COVID-19 were included in the dataset. The repertoires were made available in a free public database intended to serve as a resource for research on the immune response to SARS-CoV-2. The prospective study material was composed of cDNA or gDNA derived from T cells, B-cell-depleted T cells, or PBMCs. HLA class I and class II types, where available, came from metadata supplied by the sample provider rather than from assay-based typing. The samples were drawn from the first 160 participants of the ongoing ImmuneRACE study and from about 1,200 subjects provided by 6 global collaborators. A de-identified subject ID, COVID-19 status, age in years and sex were almost always included in the sample metadata.

Here is what the overall study found, with its caveats: The amount of clinical and demographic metadata varied by source and participant and was provided uncurated.

The CDR3 has 15 amino acids, counting the end cysteine and phenylalanine. The entry retains the CDR3 DNA only, 45 bases that are in frame from base 1. Sequences SGHTA (CDR1) and FQGNSA (CDR2) are obtained from the germline V gene. TCRbeta CDR3 regions were amplified from genomic DNA using the immunoSEQ Assay, a bias-controlled multiplex PCR. The published analysis was carried out like this. The number of nucleated cells in each sample was estimated from the amplification of reference gene primers within the assay. To quantify the absolute abundance of each unique TCRbeta CDR3 rearrangement, sequence reads were collapsed and filtered. For each sample, productive Simpson clonality was calculated by taking the square root of Simpson's diversity index across productive rearrangements. TCRdb took over this immuneACCESS table, retaining in-frame rearrangements with V and J assigned. Such tables are incomplete; in checked studies, under half of the missing clones stem from an unresolved V gene, and the remainder is unexplained. That table is the source of V, J and clone size, and D and trimming were worked out from the DNA. For this sample the table gives about 49,000 clones, of which about 90% were detected only once. 2.1% of the sample is in the top ten clones.

One collaborating source in Seattle enrolled patients while the patients were actively infected and followed the patients over time throughout the course of disease. Whole blood was collected in K2EDTA tubes by collaborating institutions according to the institutions' own protocols. For TCRbeta analysis, collaborator samples were shipped as frozen whole blood, as isolated PBMCs, or as DNA extracted from either sample type. This clone was observed a single time. Its cognate antigen has yet to be identified. One end of the junction fails to match germline, which may point to a read error. The V and J segments used are TRBV7-2 and TRBJ2-7; 7 bases in the junction line up with TRBD1. This clonotype originated in a woman aged 80 or older with COVID-19, enrolled during active disease. The sample comprised peripheral blood. The CDR3 region has the sequence CASSLAGQPLHRTDF. Here is the DNA: TGTGCCAGCAGCTTAGCGGGACAGCCCCTCCACCGAACCGACTTC.